This T cell receptor (beta chain) was sequenced for a study of glioma-infiltrating T cells after dendritic cell vaccination. Using immunoSEQ multiplex PCR, the repertoire was profiled, and TCRdb retains in-frame clones only, with some absent. The table has about 82,000 clones, roughly 90% seen once. The CDR3 is made up of 13 amino acids. V lost 0 bases, J lost 7 bases, and 12 bases lay in between. Germline CDR1 GTSNPN, CDR2 SVGIG (reference sequence). The chain has TRBV30 and TRBJ1-2, with D possibly TRBD1 on 6 matching bases. This TCR derives from a human donor with glioblastoma. Material: blood, obtained before dendritic cell vaccination. The CDR3 region has the DNA TGTGCCTGGAGTGTAGGGGGTCGTGGTGGCTACACCTTC. It specifies CAWSVGGRGGYTF.